The clone carrying this T cell receptor (beta chain) was counted a few times. The authors took one heparinised blood draw, averaging about 120 mL, from each donor. The authors sorted CD4+ naive, central memory, regulatory and stem cell-like memory cells via CD45RO/CCR7/CD25/CD127/CD95/CD27. Investigators reverse transcribed all isolated RNA, so they sequenced expressed TCRB transcripts. Each sample of naive, central memory or regulatory T cells had, on average, about 3.57 million reads. The repertoire was sequenced with immunoSEQ multiplex PCR; TCRdb's copy has only in-frame clones and lacks some. The sample consists of 150,000 to 200,000 clones, around 13% of them appearing once. This record belongs to a study of beta chain features in type 1 diabetes. The V gene's germline CDR1 is LNHNV and CDR2 YYDKDF (reference sequence). Trimming pared 0 bases from V and 8 bases from J, leaving 10 bases between. The CDR3 spans 13 residues.

Material: central memory CD4+ T cells from blood. The origin of this receptor is a woman aged 18 to 35 in good health. The V call is TRBV15, the J call TRBJ1-2, with D uncertain. CDR3 in amino acids: CATSRDRVEGYTF. The CDR3 DNA reads as TGTGCCACCAGCAGAGATCGGGTCGAGGGCTACACCTTC.